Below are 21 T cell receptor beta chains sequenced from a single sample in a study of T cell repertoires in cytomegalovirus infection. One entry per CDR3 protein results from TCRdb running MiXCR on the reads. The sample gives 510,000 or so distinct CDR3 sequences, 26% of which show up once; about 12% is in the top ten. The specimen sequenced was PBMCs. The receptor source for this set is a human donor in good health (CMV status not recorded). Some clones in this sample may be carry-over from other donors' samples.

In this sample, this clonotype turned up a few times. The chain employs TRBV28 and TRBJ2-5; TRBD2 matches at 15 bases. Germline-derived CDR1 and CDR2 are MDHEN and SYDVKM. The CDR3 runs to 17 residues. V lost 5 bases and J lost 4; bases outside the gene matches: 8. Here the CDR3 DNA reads TGTGCCAGCAGTCCCGGACTAGCGGGAGGGCCGATAGAGACCCAGTACTTC. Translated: CASSPGLAGGPIETQYF.

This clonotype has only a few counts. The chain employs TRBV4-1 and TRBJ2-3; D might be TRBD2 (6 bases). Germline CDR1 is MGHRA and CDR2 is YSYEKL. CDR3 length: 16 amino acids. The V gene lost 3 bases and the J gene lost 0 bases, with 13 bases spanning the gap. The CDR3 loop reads CASSHRTTTSTDTQYF. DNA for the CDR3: TGCGCCAGCAGCCACAGGACTACAACTAGCACAGATACGCAGTATTTT.

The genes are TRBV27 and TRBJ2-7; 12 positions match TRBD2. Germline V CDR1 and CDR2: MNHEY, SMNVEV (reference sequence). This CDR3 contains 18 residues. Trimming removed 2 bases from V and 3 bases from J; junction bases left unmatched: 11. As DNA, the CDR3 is TGTGCCAGCAGTTTACGCCCCCCCGGACTAGCGGGATACTACGAGCAGTACTTC. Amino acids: CASSLRPPGLAGYYEQYF.

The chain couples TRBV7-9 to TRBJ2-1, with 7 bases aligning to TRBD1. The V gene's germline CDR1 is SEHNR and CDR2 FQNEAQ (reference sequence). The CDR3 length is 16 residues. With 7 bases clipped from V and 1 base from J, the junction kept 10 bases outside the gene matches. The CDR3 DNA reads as TGTGCCAGCACCCGACAGGGAATAATTTCCTACAATGAGCAGTTCTTC. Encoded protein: CASTRQGIISYNEQFF.

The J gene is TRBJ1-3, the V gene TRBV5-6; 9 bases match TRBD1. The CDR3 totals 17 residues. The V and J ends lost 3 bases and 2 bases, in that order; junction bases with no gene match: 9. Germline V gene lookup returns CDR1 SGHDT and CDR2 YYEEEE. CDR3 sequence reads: CASSSHLGTGTGNTIYF. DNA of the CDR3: TGTGCCAGCAGCTCACATCTAGGGACAGGGACTGGAAACACCATATATTTT.

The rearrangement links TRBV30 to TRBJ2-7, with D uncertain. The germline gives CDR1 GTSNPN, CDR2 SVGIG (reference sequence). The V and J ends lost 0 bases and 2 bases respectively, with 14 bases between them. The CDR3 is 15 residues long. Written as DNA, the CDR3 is TGTGCCTGGAGTGTACCAGGCCCGTTGACCTACGAGCAGTACTTC. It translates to CAWSVPGPLTYEQYF.

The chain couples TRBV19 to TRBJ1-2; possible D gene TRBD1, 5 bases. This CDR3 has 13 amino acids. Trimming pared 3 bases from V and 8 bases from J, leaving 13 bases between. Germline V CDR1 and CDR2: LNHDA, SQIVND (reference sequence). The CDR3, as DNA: TGTGCCAGTAGTATTGGAGGGACTAGCGGCTACACCTTC. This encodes CASSIGGTSGYTF.

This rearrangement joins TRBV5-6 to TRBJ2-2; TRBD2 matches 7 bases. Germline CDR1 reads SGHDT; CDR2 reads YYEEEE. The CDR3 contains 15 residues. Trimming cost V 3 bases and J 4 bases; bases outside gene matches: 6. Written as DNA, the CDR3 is TGTGCCAGCAGCTCTATACTAGCGTCCACCGGGGAGCTGTTTTTT. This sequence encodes CASSSILASTGELFF.

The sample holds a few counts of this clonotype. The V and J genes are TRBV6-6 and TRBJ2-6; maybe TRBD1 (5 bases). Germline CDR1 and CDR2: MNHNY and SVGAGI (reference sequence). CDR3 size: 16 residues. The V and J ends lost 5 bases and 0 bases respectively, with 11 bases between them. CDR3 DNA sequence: TGTGCCAGCAGTCCTGGGGCTTACTCTGGGGCCAACGTCCTGACTTTC. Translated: CASSPGAYSGANVLTF.

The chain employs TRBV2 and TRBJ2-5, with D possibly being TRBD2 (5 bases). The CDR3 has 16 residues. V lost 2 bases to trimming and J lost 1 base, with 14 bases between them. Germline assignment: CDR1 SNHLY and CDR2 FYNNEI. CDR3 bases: TGTGCCAGCAGTGAATCTGAGCGGACCTTCCAAGAGACCCAGTACTTC. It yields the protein CASSESERTFQETQYF.

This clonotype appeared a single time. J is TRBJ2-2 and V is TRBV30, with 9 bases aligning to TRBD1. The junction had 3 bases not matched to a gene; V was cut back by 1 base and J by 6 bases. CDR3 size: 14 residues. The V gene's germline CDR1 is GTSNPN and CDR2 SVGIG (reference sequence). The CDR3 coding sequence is TGTGCCTGGAGTGGACAGGGGGACCCCGGGGAGCTGTTTTTT. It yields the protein CAWSGQGDPGELFF.

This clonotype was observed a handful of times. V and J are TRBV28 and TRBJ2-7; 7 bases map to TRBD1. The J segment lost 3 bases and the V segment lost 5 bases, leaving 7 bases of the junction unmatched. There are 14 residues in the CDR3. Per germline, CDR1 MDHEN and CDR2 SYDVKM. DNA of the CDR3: TGTGCCAGCAGTGTGACAGGGATATACTACGAGCAGTACTTC. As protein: CASSVTGIYYEQYF.

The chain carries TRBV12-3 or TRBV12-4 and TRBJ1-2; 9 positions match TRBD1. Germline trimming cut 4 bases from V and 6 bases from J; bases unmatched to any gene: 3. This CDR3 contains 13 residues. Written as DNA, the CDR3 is TGTGCCAGCAGTTACAGGGGGCGTAATGGCTACACCTTC. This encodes CASSYRGRNGYTF.

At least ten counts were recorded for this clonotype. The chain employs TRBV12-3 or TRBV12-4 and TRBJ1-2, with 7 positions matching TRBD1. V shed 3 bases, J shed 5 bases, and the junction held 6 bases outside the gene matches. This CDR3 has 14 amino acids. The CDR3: CASSFAQGGYGYTF. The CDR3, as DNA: TGTGCCAGCAGTTTTGCCCAGGGGGGATATGGCTACACCTTC.

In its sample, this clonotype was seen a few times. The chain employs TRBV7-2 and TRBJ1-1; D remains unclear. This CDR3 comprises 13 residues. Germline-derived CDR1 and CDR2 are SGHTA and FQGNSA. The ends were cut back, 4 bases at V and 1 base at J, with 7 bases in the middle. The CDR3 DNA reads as TGTGCCAGCAGCTCCTTCGGGAACACTGAAGCTTTCTTT. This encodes CASSSFGNTEAFF.

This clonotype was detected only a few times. The CDR3 DNA sequence: TGTGCCAGCAGCTTTGGTTTGGGGGTTAACGGGGAGCTGTTTTTT. Translation: CASSFGLGVNGELFF. The gene calls are TRBV11-2 and TRBJ2-2; D possibly uses TRBD1 or TRBD2 (5 bases each). Deletions cut 3 bases from V and 7 bases from J, with 15 bases between. The CDR3 is made up of 15 amino acids. In germline, CDR1 is SGHAT, CDR2 FQNNGV.

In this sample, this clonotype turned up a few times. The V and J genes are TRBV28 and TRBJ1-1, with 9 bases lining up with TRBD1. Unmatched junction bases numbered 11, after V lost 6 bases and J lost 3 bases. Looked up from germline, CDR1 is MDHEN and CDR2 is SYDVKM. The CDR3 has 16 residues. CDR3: CASSYLVWDRDTEAFF. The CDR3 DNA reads TGTGCCAGCAGCTACCTAGTCTGGGACAGGGACACTGAAGCTTTCTTT.

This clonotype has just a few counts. DNA for the CDR3: TGTGCCAGCAGCATCCAAGACAGGGCGGGCAATGAGCAGTTCTTC. Translated: CASSIQDRAGNEQFF. This sequence joins TRBV7-9 and TRBJ2-1; 7 bases line up with TRBD1. Germline CDR1 reads SEHNR; CDR2 reads FQNEAQ (reference sequence). V was clipped by 5 bases and J by 6 bases; unmatched bases: 10. The CDR3 runs 15 residues.

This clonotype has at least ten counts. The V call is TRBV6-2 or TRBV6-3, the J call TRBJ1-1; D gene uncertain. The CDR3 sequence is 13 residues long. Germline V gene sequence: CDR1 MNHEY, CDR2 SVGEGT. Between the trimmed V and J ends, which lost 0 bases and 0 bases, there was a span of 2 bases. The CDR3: CASSYSVNTEAFF. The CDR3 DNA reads TGTGCCAGCAGTTACTCCGTGAACACTGAAGCTTTCTTT.

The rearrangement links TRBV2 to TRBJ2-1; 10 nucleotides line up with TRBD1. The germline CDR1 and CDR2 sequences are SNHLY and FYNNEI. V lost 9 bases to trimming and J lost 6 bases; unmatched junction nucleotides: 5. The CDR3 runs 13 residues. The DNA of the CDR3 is TGTGCCAGGGACAGGGGGGGGCCCAATGAGCAGTTCTTC. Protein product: CARDRGGPNEQFF.

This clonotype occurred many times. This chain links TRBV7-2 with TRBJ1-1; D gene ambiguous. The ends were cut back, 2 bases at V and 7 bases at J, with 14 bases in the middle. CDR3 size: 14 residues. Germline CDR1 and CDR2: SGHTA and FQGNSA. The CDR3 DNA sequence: TGTGCCAGCAGCTTACTAGGCCCCGGGATTGAAGCTTTCTTT. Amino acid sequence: CASSLLGPGIEAFF.